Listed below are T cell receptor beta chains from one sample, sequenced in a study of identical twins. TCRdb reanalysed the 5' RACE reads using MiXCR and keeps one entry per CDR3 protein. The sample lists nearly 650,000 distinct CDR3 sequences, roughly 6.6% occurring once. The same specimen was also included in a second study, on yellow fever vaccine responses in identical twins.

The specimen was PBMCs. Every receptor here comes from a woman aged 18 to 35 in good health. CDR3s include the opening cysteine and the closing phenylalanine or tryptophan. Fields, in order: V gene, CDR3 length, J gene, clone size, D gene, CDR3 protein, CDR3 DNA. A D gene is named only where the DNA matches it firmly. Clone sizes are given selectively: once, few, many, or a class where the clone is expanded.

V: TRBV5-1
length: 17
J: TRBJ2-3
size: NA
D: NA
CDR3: CASSFNRYGAGTDTQYF
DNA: TGCGCCAGCAGCTTTAATCGATACGGGGCAGGCACAGATACGCAGTATTTT

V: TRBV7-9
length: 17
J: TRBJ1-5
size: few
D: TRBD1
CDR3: CASSLYSGTGGNQPQHF
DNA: TGTGCCAGCAGCTTATATAGTGGGACAGGAGGCAATCAGCCCCAGCATTTT

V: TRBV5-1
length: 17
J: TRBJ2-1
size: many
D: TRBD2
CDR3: CASSLRTGTSGYNEQFF
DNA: TGCGCCAGCAGCTTGAGAACCGGGACTAGCGGATACAATGAGCAGTTCTTC

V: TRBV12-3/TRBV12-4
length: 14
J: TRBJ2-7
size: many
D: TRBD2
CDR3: CASSPGGPKSEQYF
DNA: TGTGCCAGCAGCCCGGGAGGGCCGAAATCCGAGCAGTACTTC

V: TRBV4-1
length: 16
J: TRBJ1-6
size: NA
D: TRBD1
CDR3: CASSQTGDRLDSPLHF
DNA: TGCGCCAGCAGCCAGACAGGGGATCGATTGGATTCACCCCTCCACTTT

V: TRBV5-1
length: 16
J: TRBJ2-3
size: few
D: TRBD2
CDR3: CATAERLAGPTDTQYF
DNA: TGCGCCACCGCGGAACGGCTAGCGGGACCGACAGATACGCAGTATTTT

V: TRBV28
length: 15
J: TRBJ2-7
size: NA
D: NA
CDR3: CASSFLSFPAYEQYF
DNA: TGTGCCAGCAGTTTTCTCAGCTTCCCCGCCTACGAGCAGTACTTC

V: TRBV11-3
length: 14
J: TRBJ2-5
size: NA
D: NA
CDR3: CASSYQQLQETQYF
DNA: TGTGCCAGCAGCTACCAGCAACTCCAAGAGACCCAGTACTTC

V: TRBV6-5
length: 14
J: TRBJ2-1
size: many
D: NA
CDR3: CASSYGVSYNEQFF
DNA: TGTGCCAGCAGTTACGGGGTTTCCTACAATGAGCAGTTCTTC

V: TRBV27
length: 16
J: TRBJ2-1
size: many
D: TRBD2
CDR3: CASSLSAGGTYNEQFF
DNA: TGTGCCAGCAGTTTATCAGCGGGGGGGACCTACAATGAGCAGTTCTTC

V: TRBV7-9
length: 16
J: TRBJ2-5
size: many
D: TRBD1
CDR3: CASSLGPQGVQETQYF
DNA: TGTGCCAGCAGCTTAGGTCCACAGGGGGTACAAGAGACCCAGTACTTC

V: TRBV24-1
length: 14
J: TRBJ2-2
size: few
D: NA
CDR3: CATNERANTGELFF
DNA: TGTGCCACCAATGAGCGAGCGAACACCGGGGAGCTGTTTTTT

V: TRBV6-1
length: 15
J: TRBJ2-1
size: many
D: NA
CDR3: CALIRQDHSYNEQFF
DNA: TGTGCCTTGATCCGCCAGGACCACTCCTACAATGAGCAGTTCTTC

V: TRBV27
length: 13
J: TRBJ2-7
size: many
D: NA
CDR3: CASSGGQIYEQYF
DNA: TGTGCCAGCAGTGGAGGACAGATATACGAGCAGTACTTC

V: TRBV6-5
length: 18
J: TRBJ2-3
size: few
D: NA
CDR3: CASSYSMGGALTTDTQYF
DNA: TGTGCCAGCAGTTACTCGATGGGGGGCGCGTTAACCACAGATACGCAGTATTTT

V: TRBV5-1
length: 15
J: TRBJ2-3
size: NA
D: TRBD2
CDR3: CASSFRGVDTDTQYF
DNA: TGCGCCAGCAGCTTTCGGGGGGTTGACACAGATACGCAGTATTTT

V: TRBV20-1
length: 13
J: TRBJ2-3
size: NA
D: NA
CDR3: CSEVGENTDTQYF
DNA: TGCTCGGAGGTAGGGGAGAACACAGATACGCAGTATTTT

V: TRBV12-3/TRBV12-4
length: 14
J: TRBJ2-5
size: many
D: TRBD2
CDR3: CASSPSSGQETQYF
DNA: TGTGCCAGCAGCCCATCTAGCGGCCAAGAGACCCAGTACTTC

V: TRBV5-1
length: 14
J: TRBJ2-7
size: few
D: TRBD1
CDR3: CASATGTGVNEQYF
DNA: TGCGCCAGCGCAACCGGGACAGGGGTAAACGAGCAGTACTTC

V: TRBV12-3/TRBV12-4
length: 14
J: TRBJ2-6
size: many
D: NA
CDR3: CASSFGGGANVLTF
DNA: TGTGCCAGCAGTTTTGGTGGTGGGGCCAACGTCCTGACTTTC

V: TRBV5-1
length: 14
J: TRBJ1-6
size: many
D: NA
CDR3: CASSLEAGNSPLHF
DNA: TGCGCCAGCAGCTTAGAGGCCGGTAATTCACCCCTCCACTTT

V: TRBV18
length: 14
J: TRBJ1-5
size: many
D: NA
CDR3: CASSPLKSNQPQHF
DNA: TGTGCCAGCTCACCTTTAAAGAGCAATCAGCCCCAGCATTTT

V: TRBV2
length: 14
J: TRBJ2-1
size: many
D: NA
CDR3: CASKQGWDGNEQFF
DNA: TGTGCCAGCAAACAGGGATGGGATGGGAATGAGCAGTTCTTC

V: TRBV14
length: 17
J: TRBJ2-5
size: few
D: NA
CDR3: CASSQVRGRVGGETQYF
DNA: TGTGCCAGCAGCCAAGTACGGGGCCGAGTCGGTGGAGAGACCCAGTACTTC

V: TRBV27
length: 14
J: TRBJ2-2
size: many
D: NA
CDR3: CASSLSRFAGELFF
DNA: TGTGCCAGCAGTCTCTCCCGTTTCGCCGGGGAGCTGTTTTTT

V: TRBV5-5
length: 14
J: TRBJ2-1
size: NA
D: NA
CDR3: CASSLWETDAGQFF
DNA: TGTGCCAGCAGCTTGTGGGAGACCGACGCGGGTCAGTTCTTC

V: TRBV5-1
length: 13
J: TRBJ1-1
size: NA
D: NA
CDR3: CASGQRMNTEAFF
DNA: TGCGCCAGCGGACAGAGAATGAACACTGAAGCTTTCTTT

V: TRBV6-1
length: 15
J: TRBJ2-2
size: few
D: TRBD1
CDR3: CASSEGDSDTGELFF
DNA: TGTGCCAGCAGTGAGGGGGACAGTGACACCGGGGAGCTGTTTTTT

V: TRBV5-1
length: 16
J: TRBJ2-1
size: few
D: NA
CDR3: CASSLSTGSSYNEQFF
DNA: TGCGCCAGCAGCTTGAGTACAGGTAGTTCCTACAATGAGCAGTTCTTC

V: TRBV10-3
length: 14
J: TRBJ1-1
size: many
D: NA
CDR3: CAISGKGKGTEAFF
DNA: TGTGCCATCAGTGGAAAGGGGAAGGGTACTGAAGCTTTCTTT

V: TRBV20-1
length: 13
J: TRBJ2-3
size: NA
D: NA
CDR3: CNMVQGSTDTQYF
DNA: TGCAACATGGTTCAGGGTAGCACAGATACGCAGTATTTT

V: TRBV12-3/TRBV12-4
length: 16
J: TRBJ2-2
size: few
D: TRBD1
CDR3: CASSPDRGRLTGELFF
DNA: TGTGCCAGCAGTCCGGACAGGGGCCGACTCACCGGGGAGCTGTTTTTT

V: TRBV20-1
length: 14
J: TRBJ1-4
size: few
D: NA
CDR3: CSARTVPTNEKLFF
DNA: TGCAGTGCTAGAACAGTCCCCACTAATGAAAAACTGTTTTTT

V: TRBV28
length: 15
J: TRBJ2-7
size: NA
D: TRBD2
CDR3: CASSPTGLDSYEQYF
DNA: TGTGCCAGCAGTCCCACGGGACTAGACTCCTACGAGCAGTACTTC

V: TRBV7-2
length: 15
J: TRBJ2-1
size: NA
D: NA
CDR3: CASSLRKSVFNEQFF
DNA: TGTGCCAGCAGCTTACGGAAATCTGTCTTCAATGAGCAGTTCTTC

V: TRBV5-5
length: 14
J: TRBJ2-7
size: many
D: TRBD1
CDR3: CASSQKWTGDEQYF
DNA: TGTGCCAGCAGCCAAAAATGGACAGGCGACGAGCAGTACTTC

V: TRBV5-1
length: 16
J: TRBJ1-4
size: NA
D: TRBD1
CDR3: CASSVGQGARSEKLFF
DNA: TGCGCCAGCAGCGTCGGACAGGGGGCGAGGAGTGAAAAACTGTTTTTT

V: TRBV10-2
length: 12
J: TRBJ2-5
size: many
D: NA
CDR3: CASSSKQETQYF
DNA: TGCGCCAGCAGTTCAAAACAAGAGACCCAGTACTTC

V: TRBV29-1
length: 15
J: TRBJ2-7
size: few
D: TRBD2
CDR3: CSARLAGGNSYEQYF
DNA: TGCAGCGCGCGACTAGCGGGAGGCAATTCCTACGAGCAGTACTTC

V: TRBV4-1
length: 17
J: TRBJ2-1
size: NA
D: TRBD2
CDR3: CASSQNSGTRGFNEQFF
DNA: TGCGCCAGCAGCCAGAACTCCGGGACTAGAGGGTTCAATGAGCAGTTCTTC

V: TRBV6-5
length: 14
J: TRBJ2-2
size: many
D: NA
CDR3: CASSYLQHTGELFF
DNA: TGTGCCAGCAGTTACTTACAACACACCGGGGAGCTGTTTTTT

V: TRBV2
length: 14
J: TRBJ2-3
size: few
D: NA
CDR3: CASSWQGRTDTQYF
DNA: TGTGCCAGCAGTTGGCAGGGCCGCACAGATACGCAGTATTTT

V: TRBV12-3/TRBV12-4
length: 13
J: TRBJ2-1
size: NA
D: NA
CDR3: CASRPDRYNEQFF
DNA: TGTGCCAGCAGACCCGACAGGTACAATGAGCAGTTCTTC

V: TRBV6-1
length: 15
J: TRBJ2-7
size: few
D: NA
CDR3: CASSHLGGLSYEQYF
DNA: TGTGCCAGCAGCCATTTAGGGGGGCTATCCTACGAGCAGTACTTC

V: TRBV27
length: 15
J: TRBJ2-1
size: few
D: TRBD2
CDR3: CASTTWGLAGNEQFF
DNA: TGTGCCAGCACCACATGGGGACTAGCTGGAAATGAGCAGTTCTTC

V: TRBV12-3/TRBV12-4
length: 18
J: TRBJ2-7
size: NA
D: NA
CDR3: CTSSSSAPFSAPSYEQYF
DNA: TGTACCAGCAGTTCATCCGCCCCCTTTAGCGCCCCCTCCTACGAGCAGTACTTC

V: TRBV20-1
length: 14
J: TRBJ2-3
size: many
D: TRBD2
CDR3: CSASIAGVTDTQYF
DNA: TGCAGTGCATCCATAGCGGGGGTCACAGATACGCAGTATTTT

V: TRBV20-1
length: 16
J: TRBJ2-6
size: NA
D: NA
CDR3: CSARDGRTSGANVLTF
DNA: TGCAGTGCTAGAGATGGAAGGACCTCTGGGGCCAACGTCCTGACTTTC

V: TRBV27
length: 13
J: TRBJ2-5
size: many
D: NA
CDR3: CATTTEGEETQYF
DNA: TGTGCCACCACCACCGAAGGGGAAGAGACCCAGTACTTC

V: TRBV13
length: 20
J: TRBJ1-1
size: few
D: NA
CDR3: CASSLQGFRVPFEINTEAFF
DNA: TGTGCCAGCAGCTTACAGGGCTTCAGGGTCCCCTTCGAAATTAACACTGAAGCTTTCTTT

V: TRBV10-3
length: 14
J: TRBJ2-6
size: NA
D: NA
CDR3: CAIEQGTGANVLTF
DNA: TGTGCCATAGAACAGGGTACCGGGGCCAACGTCCTGACTTTC

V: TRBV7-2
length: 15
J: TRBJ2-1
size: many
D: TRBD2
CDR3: CASSQPWTSSNEQFF
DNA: TGTGCCAGCAGCCAACCTTGGACTAGCTCCAATGAGCAGTTCTTC

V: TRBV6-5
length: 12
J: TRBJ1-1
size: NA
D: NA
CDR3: CASRSLRTEAFF
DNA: TGTGCCAGCAGAAGCCTCAGGACCGAAGCTTTCTTT